This T cell receptor (beta chain) emerged from a study of response to subunit inactivated influenza vaccine. General study points: Authors proposed each seasonal influenza vaccination draws in few new T cells.

TCRdb reprocessed the RT-PCR reads via MiXCR and lists one record per CDR3 protein. The sample holds hundreds of thousands of distinct CDR3 sequences; around 10% are singletons and the top ten take 9.5% to 12%. The CDR3 sequence is 14 residues long. Germline assignment: CDR1 MNHNS and CDR2 SASEGT. The V gene end was trimmed by 5 bases and the J gene end by 6 bases; junction bases not matched to a gene: 5. With regard to this clonotype: Its antigen is not known.

The same sample was also used in a study of T cells expressing NK-cell markers. This second study notes: In generating TCR beta cDNA, 5'RACE template switching with UMIs was used. These clonotypes, the leaders elsewhere, also led the CD3+CD56-NKG2C+ fraction in a handful of donors.

The receptor was isolated from a man aged 45-65 years who received an inactivated influenza vaccine. The chain links TRBV6-1 to TRBJ2-1, with 9 bases identical to TRBD2. The source material was PBMCs from blood, sampled on the day of vaccination. The CDR3 is CASSRRGGLNEQFF. The DNA for the CDR3 is TGTGCCAGCAGTCGGCGGGGGGGCCTCAATGAGCAGTTCTTC.